This T cell receptor beta chain appears in the sequencing data of a study of T-cell memory formation after mild COVID-19. It was 5'RACE with constant-segment primers that produced the TCR alpha and TCR beta cDNA libraries, which carried sample barcodes and UMIs. A single record per CDR3 protein comes from TCRdb applying MiXCR to the 5' RACE reads. The sample lists around 410,000 distinct CDR3 sequences, around 22% occurring once. V was trimmed by 7 bases and J by 4 bases, leaving 10 bases between them. This CDR3 spans 13 amino acids. Sequencing input: PBMCs or a T cell subset sorted from them (not recorded which). The J gene is TRBJ1-4, the V gene TRBV23-1; no reliable D call. TRBV23-1 is an ORF; its function is uncertain. The sequence came from an adult woman who had mild COVID-19 (a few samples of this study predate the infection). Cell type and time point are not known. Here the CDR3 reads CASTDGVNEKLFF. CDR3 DNA sequence: TGCGCCAGCACGGACGGAGTTAATGAAAAACTGTTTTTT.